This TCR beta chain was sequenced during a study of early T cells in non-severe SARS-CoV-2 infection. In TCRdb, the 5' RACE reads were re-called with MiXCR into one record per CDR3 protein. Of more than 20,000 distinct CDR3 sequences detected, 4% to 4.5% appear once; the ten largest clones hold 4.4%. The germline CDR1 and CDR2 sequences are SGHNT and YENEEA. Including both end residues, the CDR3 is 16 amino acids long. In its sample, this clonotype was seen a few times. Because the CDR3's place on the DNA is in doubt, the DNA is left out and the CDR3 is given as listed by TCRdb. Source material: whole blood. The origin of this receptor is an adult who was a healthcare worker with PCR-confirmed SARS-CoV-2 infection or an uninfected control (not recorded which). This sequence joins TRBV11-3 and TRBJ2-2; the table calls TRBD2, which could not be checked here. The CDR3 sequence: CASSLNSGRTPGSCFF.